This T cell receptor beta chain was captured in a study of blood T cell repertoires in COVID-19. Study as a whole: Material from acute and convalescent COVID-19 was sourced from the United States, Italy and Spain. PBMCs, B-cell-depleted T cells, or T cells provided the cDNA or gDNA that made up the material.

The CDR3 contains 13 residues. With 0 bases removed from V and 8 bases from J, the gap between germline ends came to 10 bases. Germline loops: CDR1 MNHEY, CDR2 SMNVEV (reference sequence). Per the study methods: Amplifying reference gene primers gave estimates of nucleated cell counts. Some clones are missing from TCRdb's copy, which holds only in-frame ones; the method was immunoSEQ multiplex PCR. D and trimming were read from the DNA, whereas the V and J calls and clone size are those reported in that table. The data hold 45,000 to 70,000 clones, with about 90% observed a single time. The sample taken for sequencing was peripheral blood. The J gene is TRBJ1-1, the V gene TRBV27; D is uncertain. The source is an older woman with active or convalescent COVID-19. CDR3: CASSLSILTEAFF. For the CDR3, the DNA is TGTGCCAGCAGTTTATCGATACTGACAGAAGCTTTCTTT.